Included here is one T cell receptor beta chain sequence, with context. Germline values: CDR1 SGHDN, CDR2 FVKESK. V lost 2 bases, J lost 3 bases, and 3 bases stayed unmatched. This CDR3 comprises 14 residues. Clones were read by immunoSEQ multiplex PCR, and TCRdb kept only the in-frame ones, dropping some. This repertoire shows around 220,000 clones, over 80% found once; its top ten account for approximately 7.3%. This sample was included in a study of blood T cell repertoires in COVID-19. J is TRBJ1-2 and V is TRBV14, with TRBD1 identical over 7 bases. Sequencing was carried out using PBMCs or T cells enriched from blood (not recorded which). The source is a middle-aged woman who had recovered from COVID-19. CDR3 loop: CASSQLGTDYGYTF. The CDR3 nucleotides are TGTGCCAGCAGCCAACTCGGGACAGACTATGGCTACACCTTC.